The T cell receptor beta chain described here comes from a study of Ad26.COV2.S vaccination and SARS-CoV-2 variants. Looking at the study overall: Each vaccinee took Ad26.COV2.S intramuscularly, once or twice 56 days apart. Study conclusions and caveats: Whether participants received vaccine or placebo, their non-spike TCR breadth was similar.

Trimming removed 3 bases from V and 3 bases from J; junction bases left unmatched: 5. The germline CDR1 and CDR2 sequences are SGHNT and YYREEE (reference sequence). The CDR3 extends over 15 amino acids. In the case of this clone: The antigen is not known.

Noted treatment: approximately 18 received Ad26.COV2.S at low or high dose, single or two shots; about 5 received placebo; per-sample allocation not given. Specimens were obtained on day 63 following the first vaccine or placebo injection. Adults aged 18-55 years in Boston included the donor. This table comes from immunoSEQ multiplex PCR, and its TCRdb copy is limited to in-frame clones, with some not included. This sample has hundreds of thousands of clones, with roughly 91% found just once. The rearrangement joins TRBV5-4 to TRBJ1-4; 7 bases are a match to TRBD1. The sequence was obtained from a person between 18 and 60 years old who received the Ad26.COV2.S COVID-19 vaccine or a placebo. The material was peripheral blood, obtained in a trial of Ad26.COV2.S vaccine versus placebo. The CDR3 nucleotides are TGTGCCAGCAGCTCCAGGACAGGAGCTAATGAAAAACTGTTTTTT. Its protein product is CASSSRTGANEKLFF.